This entry features one T cell receptor beta chain sequence. There is no known antigen for this receptor. No quality values exist for individual bases; no much larger clone is one base distant. Sequences DFQATT (CDR1) and SNEGSKA (CDR2) are obtained from the germline V gene (reference sequence). The junction carries 8 bases between V and J, which are trimmed by 6 bases and 5 bases respectively. Its CDR3 holds 10 amino acids, cysteine through phenylalanine. Only CDR3 DNA remains: 30 bases, in frame from the first base. The collaborating institutions used their own protocols to collect whole blood in K2EDTA tubes. Collaborator samples were shipped for TCRbeta analysis as frozen whole blood, isolated PBMCs, or DNA extracted from either sample type. These data originate in a study of blood T cell repertoires in COVID-19 (TCRdb year 2020). About the study as a whole: Samples from collaborators originated in the United States, Italy and Spain and spanned both the acute and convalescent phases of COVID-19. The material from the prospective study consisted of cDNA or gDNA derived from T cells, B-cell-depleted T cells, or PBMCs. Subjects who had been exposed to COVID-19, were actively infected with it, or had recovered from it provided the deeply sampled blood TCRbeta repertoires that made up the dataset. The repertoires were released in a freely available public database meant as a resource for research on the immune response to SARS-CoV-2. Samples were obtained from the ongoing ImmuneRACE study (first 160 participants) and from 950 to 1,500 subjects provided by 6 global collaborators. Sample metadata almost always included a de-identified subject ID, COVID-19 status, age in years and sex. Where HLA class I and class II types were available, the types were taken from metadata supplied by the sample provider, not from assay-based typing. On the study overall, not on this receptor specifically: Clinical and demographic metadata were provided uncurated, with the amount varying by source and participant.

The immunoSEQ Assay, a bias-controlled multiplex PCR, was used to amplify TCRbeta CDR3 regions from genomic DNA. The study's processing was this. Nucleated cell counts per sample were estimated from amplification of reference gene primers within the assay. To quantify the absolute abundance of each unique TCRbeta CDR3 rearrangement, sequence reads were collapsed and filtered. For each sample, productive Simpson clonality was calculated as the square root of Simpson's diversity index over productive rearrangements. In its TCRdb copy, this immuneACCESS table keeps in-frame sequences only and misses some clones. Where compared with another copy, unresolved V genes explain less than half of these, and the others have no known cause. V and J calls and clone size are copied from that table; D and trimming were computed from the DNA. The sample contains roughly 140,000 clones, about 86% of them found a single time. Approximately 3.5% of the sample rests with the top ten.

The sequence is built from TRBV20-1 and TRBJ2-7; too little of a D gene remains to name it. Sample: peripheral blood. The receptor comes from an older man with acute or convalescent COVID-19. The base sequence is TGCAGTGCCGCGAACGACGAGCAGTACTTC. The resulting protein is CSAANDEQYF.